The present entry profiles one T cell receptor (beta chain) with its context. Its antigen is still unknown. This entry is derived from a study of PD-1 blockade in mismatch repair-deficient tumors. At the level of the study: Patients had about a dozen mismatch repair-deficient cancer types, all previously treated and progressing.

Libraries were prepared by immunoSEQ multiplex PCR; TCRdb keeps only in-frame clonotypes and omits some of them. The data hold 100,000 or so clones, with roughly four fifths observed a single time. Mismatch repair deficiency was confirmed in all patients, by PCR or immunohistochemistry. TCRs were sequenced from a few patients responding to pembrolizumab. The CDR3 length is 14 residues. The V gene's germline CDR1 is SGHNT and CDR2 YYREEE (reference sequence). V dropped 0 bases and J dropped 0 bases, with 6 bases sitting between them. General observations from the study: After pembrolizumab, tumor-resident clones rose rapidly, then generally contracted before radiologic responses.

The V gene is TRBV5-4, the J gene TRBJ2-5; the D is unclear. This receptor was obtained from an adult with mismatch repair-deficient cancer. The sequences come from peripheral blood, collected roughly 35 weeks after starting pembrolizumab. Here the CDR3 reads CASSLGGNQETQYF. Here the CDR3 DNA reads TGTGCCAGCAGCTTGGGTGGTAACCAAGAGACCCAGTACTTC. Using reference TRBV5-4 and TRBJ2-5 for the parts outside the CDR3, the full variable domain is ETGVTQSPTHLIKTRGQQVTLRCSSQSGHNTVSWYQQALGQGPQFIFQYYREEENGRGNFPPRFSGLQFPNYSSELNVNALELDDSALYLCASSLGGNQETQYFGPGTRLLVL.